These 27 T cell receptor beta chains came from one sample sequenced in a study of identical twins. Via MiXCR, TCRdb re-called the 5' RACE reads, giving one row per CDR3 protein. The sample has 470,000 or so distinct CDR3 sequences, roughly a quarter seen once; the top ten hold about 3%. This sample also appeared in a second study, on T cells expressing NK-cell markers.

The sample taken for sequencing was CD4+ T cells sorted from blood. The receptors here all came from a young woman in good health.

The chain employs TRBV6-4 and TRBJ2-3, with 10 bases lining up with TRBD2. This CDR3 comprises 16 residues. J was trimmed by 0 bases and V by 3 bases; bases with no gene match: 3. Germline loops: CDR1 MRHNA, CDR2 SNTAGT. The CDR3 region has the DNA TGTGCCAGCAGTGAAACTAGCGGGGTTAGCACAGATACGCAGTATTTT. Protein sequence: CASSETSGVSTDTQYF.

In regard to this clonotype: One junction end disagrees with the germline gene, perhaps due to a read error. The chain employs TRBV28 and TRBJ2-3; 9 positions match TRBD2. This CDR3 comprises 15 residues. Germline values: CDR1 MDHEN, CDR2 SYDVKM. This chain's CDR3 is CASIPGGTSTDTQYF. DNA of the CDR3: TGTGCCAGCATCCCCGGGGGGACTAGCACGGATACGCAGTATTTT.

This clonotype was counted a few times. The J gene is TRBJ2-1, the V gene TRBV14; D is ambiguous. V was shortened by 2 bases and J by 4 bases, with 6 bases between the two germline ends. This CDR3 region has 13 residues. Germline CDR1 is SGHDN and CDR2 is FVKESK. The DNA of the CDR3 is TGTGCCAGCAGCCAAAACAAGTACAATGAGCAGTTCTTC. It specifies CASSQNKYNEQFF.

This clonotype was counted only a few times. V gene TRBV3-1 combines with J gene TRBJ1-2, with TRBD1 identical over 10 bases. This CDR3 comprises 15 residues. The germline gives CDR1 LGHDT, CDR2 YNNKEL (reference sequence). Losses at the gene ends were 5 bases for V and 2 bases for J; bases not matched to a gene: 5. The CDR3 protein is CASSYGTGANYGYTF. DNA of the CDR3: TGTGCCAGCAGCTACGGGACAGGGGCGAACTATGGCTACACCTTC.

This sequence joins TRBV29-1 and TRBJ2-6; D is undetermined. V was pared by 4 bases and J by 0 bases, with 10 bases between. The germline V gene encodes CDR1 SQVTM and CDR2 ANQGSEA. The CDR3 runs to 15 residues. CDR3 sequence reads: CSVARKGSGANVLTF. In DNA, the CDR3 is TGCAGCGTTGCCCGAAAGGGCTCTGGGGCCAACGTCCTGACTTTC.

The rearrangement links TRBV5-1 to TRBJ2-3, with D possibly matching TRBD1 (5 bases). Looked up from germline, CDR1 is SGHRS and CDR2 is YFSETQ. V was trimmed by 1 base and J by 2 bases, leaving 8 bases between them. The CDR3 runs 14 residues. CDR3 DNA sequence: TGCGCCAGCAGCTTGAGCAGGGTCACAGATACGCAGTATTTT. Translation: CASSLSRVTDTQYF.

This clonotype occurred a few times. CDR3 amino acids: CASSTKLAGASYNEQFF. CDR3 in DNA: TGTGCCAGCAGCACCAAACTAGCGGGAGCGTCCTACAATGAGCAGTTCTTC. The chain recombines TRBV7-8 with TRBJ2-1; TRBD2 aligns across 11 bases. Germline trimming cut 5 bases from V and 1 base from J; bases unmatched to any gene: 7. Per germline, CDR1 SGHVS and CDR2 FQNEAQ. The CDR3 contains 17 residues.

This chain links TRBV7-3 with TRBJ2-5, with 10 bases fitting TRBD2. Trimming removed 3 bases from V and 0 bases from J; junction bases left unmatched: 1. The CDR3 is 15 amino acids. From germline, CDR1 is SGHTA and CDR2 FQGTGA. DNA for the CDR3: TGTGCCAGCAGCTTTAGCGGGGGGAACCAAGAGACCCAGTACTTC. This encodes CASSFSGGNQETQYF.

This clonotype was observed a few times. The CDR3 region is CASSSVGTVFSYEQYF. The CDR3 DNA follows: TGTGCCAGCAGCTCAGTGGGGACAGTATTTTCCTACGAGCAGTACTTC. The gene calls are TRBV7-9 and TRBJ2-7; 7 positions agree with TRBD1. Germline CDR1 SEHNR, CDR2 FQNEAQ (reference sequence). The CDR3 length is 16 residues. V trimming: 4 bases; J trimming: 1 base; junction bases outside the gene matches: 10.

V usage is TRBV20-1 and J usage is TRBJ2-1, with D possibly TRBD1 on 5 matching bases. Per germline, CDR1 DFQATT and CDR2 SNEGSKA (reference sequence). This CDR3 is 13 amino acids long. Trimming stripped 3 bases from V and 3 bases from J, with 9 bases between. This chain's CDR3 is CSARGLVYNEQFF. CDR3 in DNA: TGCAGTGCTAGGGGGCTAGTCTACAATGAGCAGTTCTTC.

V gene TRBV5-1 combines with J gene TRBJ2-4; 11 nucleotides match TRBD2. CDR1 and CDR2 from the germline V gene are SGHRS and YFSETQ. The CDR3 contains 19 residues. V was clipped by 3 bases and J by 1 base; unmatched bases: 12. The CDR3: CASSSSLAGGMDAKNIQYF. The CDR3 coding sequence is TGCGCCAGCAGCTCCTCTCTAGCGGGAGGTATGGATGCCAAAAACATTCAGTACTTC.

This clonotype was picked up a small number of times. The CDR3 region is CSARDNGRKAKNIQYF. As DNA, the CDR3 is TGCAGTGCTAGAGATAATGGCAGGAAAGCCAAAAACATTCAGTACTTC. The V gene is TRBV20-1, the J gene TRBJ2-4; D remains unclear. The CDR3 covers 16 residues. CDR1 DFQATT and CDR2 SNEGSKA come from the germline V gene (reference sequence). With 0 bases removed from V and 0 bases from J, the gap between germline ends came to 12 bases.

The chain employs TRBV6-4 and TRBJ2-2, with D possibly TRBD1 on 5 matching bases. The CDR3 loop spans 15 amino acids. V was pared by 5 bases and J by 2 bases, with 12 bases between. In germline, CDR1 is MRHNA, CDR2 SNTAGT. In DNA form, the CDR3 reads TGTGCCAGCAGTCTCGACAGCGTTAACACCGGGGAGCTGTTTTTT. It encodes CASSLDSVNTGELFF.

V and J are TRBV29-1 and TRBJ2-1; unclear D gene. The CDR3 totals 13 residues. Between the trimmed V and J ends, which lost 0 bases and 15 bases, there was a span of 18 bases. Germline loops: CDR1 SQVTM, CDR2 ANQGSEA. The CDR3 DNA is TGCAGCGTTGAAGACCCAAGGATGGGCCCGGGGTTCTTC. It translates to CSVEDPRMGPGFF.

This clonotype has just a few counts. The chain combines TRBV7-9 with TRBJ1-1, with 9 bases aligning to TRBD1. CDR1 and CDR2 from the germline V gene are SEHNR and FQNEAQ (reference sequence). J was trimmed by 1 base and V by 1 base; bases with no gene match: 1. This CDR3 region has 15 residues. CDR3 nucleotides: TGTGCCAGCAGCTTAGGGACAGGGGCGAACACTGAAGCTTTCTTT. This translates into CASSLGTGANTEAFF.

With regard to this clonotype: At one end the junction does not follow the germline gene, possibly because of a read error. CDR3 in amino acids: CGVYGPSYEQYF. CDR3 nucleotide sequence: TGCGGCGTTTATGGACCTTCCTACGAGCAGTACTTC. The V and J genes are TRBV29-1 and TRBJ2-7, with D unclear. The CDR3 is 12 amino acids. Germline loops: CDR1 SQVTM, CDR2 ANQGSEA.

This clonotype was counted a few times. V gene TRBV5-5 combines with J gene TRBJ2-7; no reliable D call. With 4 bases removed from V and 2 bases from J, the gap between germline ends came to 13 bases. The CDR3 is made up of 14 amino acids. CDR1 and CDR2 (germline): SGHKS, YYEKEE (reference sequence). CDR3 residues: CASSLGPSTYEQYF. CDR3 sequence (DNA): TGTGCCAGCAGCCTAGGACCCAGTACCTACGAGCAGTACTTC.

The chain carries TRBV7-8 and TRBJ1-6, with TRBD1 as a possible D gene (5 bases). The V end was cut by 4 bases, the J end by 4 bases, with 11 bases between. This CDR3 is 15 amino acids long. Germline assignment: CDR1 SGHVS and CDR2 FQNEAQ. CDR3: CASSSGRGYNSPLHF. The DNA for the CDR3 is TGTGCCAGCAGCTCGGGACGGGGGTATAATTCACCCCTCCACTTT.

The gene calls are TRBV20-1 and TRBJ2-7; 11 nucleotides match TRBD1. The CDR3 sequence is 13 residues long. Germline loops: CDR1 DFQATT, CDR2 SNEGSKA (reference sequence). V lost 8 bases and J lost 12; bases outside the gene matches: 15. CDR3 DNA sequence: TGCAGTCCTTCCGGGACAGGGGGATTGGTACGGTACTTC. Residues: CSPSGTGGLVRYF.

This clonotype was seen more than once but under ten times. V gene TRBV20-1 combines with J gene TRBJ2-3, with 11 nucleotides matching TRBD2. V lost 5 bases and J lost 2; bases outside the gene matches: 9. The CDR3 has 16 residues. The germline gives CDR1 DFQATT, CDR2 SNEGSKA (reference sequence). Written as DNA, the CDR3 is TGCAGTGCTCATACTTCTAGCGGGAGGTTCACAGATACGCAGTATTTT. It translates to CSAHTSSGRFTDTQYF.

This clonotype was picked up a small number of times. This chain links TRBV28 with TRBJ2-1; 10 nucleotides match TRBD2. With V trimmed by 6 bases and J by 9 bases, 14 bases remained unmatched. The germline CDR1 and CDR2 sequences are MDHEN and SYDVKM. The CDR3 runs to 16 residues. DNA of the CDR3: TGTGCCAGCAGCCTACTGAGCGGGAGGGCTTATACTGAGCAGTTCTTC. This sequence encodes CASSLLSGRAYTEQFF. The variable domain in full, with the rest retrieved from reference TRBV28 and TRBJ2-1, is DVKVTQSSRYLVKRTGEKVFLECVQDMDHENMFWYRQDPGLGLRLIYFSYDVKMKEKGDIPEGYSVSREKKERFSLILESASTNQTSMYLCASSLLSGRAYTEQFFGPGTRLTVL.

This chain links TRBV13 with TRBJ2-1; D ambiguous. The V end lost 3 bases, the J end lost 4 bases, and 7 bases lay between the germline ends. This CDR3 is 13 amino acids long. CDR1 is PRHDT and CDR2 is FYEKMQ in the germline V gene (reference sequence). The CDR3 loop reads CASSFQPYNEQFF. The CDR3 nucleotides are TGTGCCAGCAGCTTCCAACCATACAATGAGCAGTTCTTC.

V usage is TRBV7-9 and J usage is TRBJ2-5; D unclear. The germline CDR1 and CDR2 sequences are SEHNR and FQNEAQ (reference sequence). This CDR3 is 14 amino acids long. Trimming took off 1 base at V and 5 bases at J, with 11 bases between the two ends. The CDR3 nucleotides read TGTGCCAGCAGCTTAGAGGGTTCCCAGGAGACCCAGTACTTC. Translating it yields CASSLEGSQETQYF.

This clonotype came up a few times. The DNA of the CDR3 is TGTGCCAGCAGTCTTGACAGGGCAAGGACAGATACGCAGTATTTT. It is translated as CASSLDRARTDTQYF. The V gene is TRBV12-3 or TRBV12-4, the J gene TRBJ2-3; TRBD1 aligns across 7 bases. The length of the CDR3 is 15 residues. The V segment lost 5 bases and the J segment 3 bases; nucleotides outside the gene matches: 8.

The gene calls are TRBV12-3 or TRBV12-4 and TRBJ1-1; the D gene is possibly TRBD1 (5 bases). The CDR3 contains 14 residues. Trimming left V 7 bases short and J 2 bases short, with 14 bases between. CDR3 loop: CASTKTVPNTEAFF. For the CDR3, the DNA is TGTGCCAGCACCAAGACAGTCCCCAACACTGAAGCTTTCTTT.

This clonotype was counted only a few times. CDR3 bases: TGTGCCAGCAGGTCAGCGGGAGGGACCTACAATGAGCAGTTCTTC. Translating it yields CASRSAGGTYNEQFF. The gene calls are TRBV9 and TRBJ2-1; 10 bases are shared with TRBD2. This CDR3 is 15 amino acids long. Germline V CDR1 and CDR2: SGDLS, YYNGEE. With 5 bases clipped from V and 2 bases from J, the junction kept 4 bases outside the gene matches. Together with reference TRBV9 and TRBJ2-1, the CDR3 gives the full variable domain: DSGVTQTPKHLITATGQRVTLRCSPRSGDLSVYWYQQSLDQGLQFLIQYYNGEERAKGNILERFSAQQFPDLHSELNLSSLELGDSALYFCASRSAGGTYNEQFFGPGTRLTVL.

The chain links TRBV7-2 to TRBJ2-3; perhaps TRBD2 as D (6 bases). V dropped 4 bases and J dropped 2 bases, with 16 bases sitting between them. CDR1 is SGHTA, CDR2 FQGNSA, per germline. The CDR3 contains 16 residues. Here the CDR3 reads CASSSPLSGYTDTQYF. CDR3 nucleotides: TGTGCCAGCAGCTCCCCCCTTAGCGGTTACACAGATACGCAGTATTTT.